This T cell receptor beta chain was captured by sequencing in a study of blood T cell repertoires in COVID-19 (dated by TCRdb to 2020 to 2021). A note on the overall study: Samples from collaborators originated in the United States, Italy and Spain and spanned both the acute and convalescent phases of COVID-19. The prospective study material was composed of cDNA or gDNA derived from T cells, B-cell-depleted T cells, or PBMCs. The dataset comprised deeply sampled blood TCRbeta repertoires from subjects exposed to, actively infected with, or recovered from COVID-19. A freely available public database, intended as a resource for researchers studying the immune response to SARS-CoV-2, is where the repertoires were released. Samples came from the ongoing ImmuneRACE study (first 160 participants) plus 1,254 subjects from 6 global collaborators. Nearly every sample came with metadata listing a de-identified subject ID, COVID-19 status, age in years and sex. HLA class I and class II types, where available, came from metadata supplied by the sample provider rather than from assay-based typing.

The paper as a whole reports these results and caveats: Clinical and demographic metadata were provided uncurated, with the amount varying by source and participant.

Participants in the prospective study were aged about 18 to 95 years, lived in 24 United States geographic areas, and enrolled through a virtual design. To assign participants to cohorts, the prospective study relied on clinical history that participants themselves reported in a screening survey and a study questionnaire. Recovered participants in ImmuneRACE Cohort 3 were defined as having two consecutive negative NP/OP PCR tests, clearance from a healthcare professional, or resolution of symptoms. In the prospective study, whole blood, serum and a nasopharyngeal or oropharyngeal swab were collected from each participant by mobile phlebotomists. Prospective study participants could optionally give additional blood draws and questionnaires over an approximately two-month period. Prospective study blood samples were shipped either frozen or at room temperature before DNA extraction. TCRbeta CDR3 regions were amplified from genomic DNA using the immunoSEQ Assay, a bias-controlled multiplex PCR. On the study's bioinformatics: The number of nucleated cells in each sample was estimated from the amplification of reference gene primers within the assay. To quantify the absolute abundance of each unique TCRbeta CDR3 rearrangement, sequence reads were collapsed and filtered. Productive Simpson clonality was computed per sample as the square root of Simpson's diversity index over productive rearrangements. The immuneACCESS repertoire file appears here via TCRdb, limited to in-frame rearrangements. These files lack a portion of the clones; in checked studies, under half of the deficit traces to unresolved V genes, and the cause of the others is not known. The V and J calls and clone size were taken over from that table, and D and trimming were inferred from the DNA. The sample yields a few hundred thousand clones; over 75% were counted once. The ten largest account for around 3% of the sample.

On this clone itself: This receptor's antigen is unknown. Per-base qualities were not stored, and no clone one base away is much larger.

The CDR3, from cysteine to phenylalanine, totals 16 residues. The DNA shown is the 48-base CDR3, in frame from base 1. V has 6 bases trimmed and J has 0 bases trimmed; junction bases matching no gene number 10. CDR1 and CDR2 (MNHEY, SMNVEV) derive from the germline V gene (reference sequence). Rearrangement joined TRBV27 to TRBJ2-7, with 8 bases in between that match TRBD2. The sequencing sample was made of PBMCs or T cells enriched from blood (not recorded which). The TCR originated in a woman in her 30s who had recovered from COVID-19. The DNA sequence reads TGTGCCAGCAGCCCCGACTCGAGCGGGAGCTCCTACGAGCAGTACTTC. It translates to CASSPDSSGSSYEQYF.